Below, 4 T cell receptor beta chains from the same sample are listed, as sequenced in a study of naive and memory T cell subsets. An equimolar mix of two oligonucleotides served as the beta constant-region primer for TRBC1 and TRBC2. TCRdb re-called the UMI-ligation and nested PCR reads with MiXCR, one entry per CDR3 protein. The sample carries 140,000 to 150,000 distinct CDR3 sequences, 15% to 20% recorded once. The sequenced material came from naive CD4+ T cells from blood. These receptors were collected from a human donor in good health.

The genes are TRBV11-2 and TRBJ2-7; D uncertain. The ends were cut back, 3 bases at V and 0 bases at J, with 12 bases in the middle. Germline lookup yields CDR1 SGHAT and CDR2 FQNNGV. The CDR3 contains 15 residues. The CDR3, as DNA: TGTGCCAGCAGCTTTGCAGGAGCCAGCTCCTACGAGCAGTACTTC. It codes for CASSFAGASSYEQYF.

This clonotype turned up a few times. V and J are TRBV14 and TRBJ2-5, with D possibly being TRBD2 (6 bases). The CDR3 sequence is 15 residues long. Germline values: CDR1 SGHDN, CDR2 FVKESK. With 4 bases removed from V and 0 bases from J, the gap between germline ends came to 12 bases. The chain's CDR3 is CASSRGNGYQETQYF. The CDR3 DNA follows: TGTGCCAGCAGCCGCGGGAACGGGTACCAAGAGACCCAGTACTTC.

This chain links TRBV29-1 with TRBJ2-5; TRBD2 agrees at 10 bases. The CDR3 consists of 20 residues. In germline, CDR1 is SQVTM, CDR2 ANQGSEA. Germline trimming cut 7 bases from V and 5 bases from J; bases unmatched to any gene: 28. CDR3 in amino acids: CSARLSKWSGRALIRETQYF. The CDR3 DNA is TGCAGCGCCCGGCTTTCTAAATGGAGCGGGAGGGCCTTAATACGGGAGACCCAGTACTTC.

There are a few counts of this clonotype. V gene TRBV11-2 combines with J gene TRBJ1-2; 8 bases line up with TRBD1. CDR1 SGHAT and CDR2 FQNNGV come from the germline V gene. This CDR3 has 19 residues. The V and J ends lost 1 base and 4 bases, in that order; junction bases with no gene match: 17. In nucleotides, the CDR3 is TGTGCCAGCAGCTTAGGTACAATACTGGGCGGGACAGGTACCTATGGCTACACCTTC. Translation gives CASSLGTILGGTGTYGYTF. Full variable domain (rest looked up from reference TRBV11-2 and TRBJ1-2): EAGVAQSPRYKIIEKRQSVAFWCNPISGHATLYWYQQILGQGPKLLIQFQNNGVVDDSQLPKDRFSAERLKGVDSTLKIQPAKLEDSAVYLCASSLGTILGGTGTYGYTFGSGTRLTVV.